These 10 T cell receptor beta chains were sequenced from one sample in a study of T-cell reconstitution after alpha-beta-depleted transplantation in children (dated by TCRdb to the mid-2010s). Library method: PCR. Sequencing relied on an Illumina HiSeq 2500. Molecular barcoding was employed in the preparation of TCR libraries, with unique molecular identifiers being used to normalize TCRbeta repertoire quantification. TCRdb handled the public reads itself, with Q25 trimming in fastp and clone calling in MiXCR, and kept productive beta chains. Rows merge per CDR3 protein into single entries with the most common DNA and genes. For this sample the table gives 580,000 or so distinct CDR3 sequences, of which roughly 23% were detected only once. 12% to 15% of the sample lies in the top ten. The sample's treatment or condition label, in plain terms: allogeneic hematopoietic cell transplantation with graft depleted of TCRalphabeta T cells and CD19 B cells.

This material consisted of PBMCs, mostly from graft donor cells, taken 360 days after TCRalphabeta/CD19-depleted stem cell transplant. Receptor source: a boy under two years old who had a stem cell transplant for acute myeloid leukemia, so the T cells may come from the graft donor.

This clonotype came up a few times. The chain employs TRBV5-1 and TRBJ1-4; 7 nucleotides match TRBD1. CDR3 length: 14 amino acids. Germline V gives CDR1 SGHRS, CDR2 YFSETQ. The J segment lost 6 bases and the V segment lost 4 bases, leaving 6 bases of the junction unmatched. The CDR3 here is CASSTGTADEKLFF. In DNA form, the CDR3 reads TGCGCCAGCAGCACGGGGACAGCAGATGAAAAACTGTTTTTT.

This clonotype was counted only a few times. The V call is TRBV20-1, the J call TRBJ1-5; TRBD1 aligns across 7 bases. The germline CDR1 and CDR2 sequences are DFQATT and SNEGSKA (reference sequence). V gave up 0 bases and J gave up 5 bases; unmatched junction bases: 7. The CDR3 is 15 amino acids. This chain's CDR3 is CSARDSRGGHQPQHF. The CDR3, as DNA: TGCAGTGCTAGAGATAGTCGAGGGGGCCATCAGCCCCAGCATTTT.

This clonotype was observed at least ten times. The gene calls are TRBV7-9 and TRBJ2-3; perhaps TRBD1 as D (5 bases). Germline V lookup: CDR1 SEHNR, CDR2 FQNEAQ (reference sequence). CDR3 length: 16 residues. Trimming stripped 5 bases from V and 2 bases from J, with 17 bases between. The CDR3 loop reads CASSTHRRRDTDTQYF. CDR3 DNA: TGTGCCAGCAGCACTCACAGGAGAAGAGACACAGATACGCAGTATTTT.

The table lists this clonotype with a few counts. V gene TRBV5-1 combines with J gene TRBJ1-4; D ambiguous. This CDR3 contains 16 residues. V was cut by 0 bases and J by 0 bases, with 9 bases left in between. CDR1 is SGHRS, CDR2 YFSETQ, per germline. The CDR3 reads CASSLDSTATNEKLFF. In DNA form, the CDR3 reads TGCGCCAGCAGCTTGGACAGCACTGCAACTAATGAAAAACTGTTTTTT.

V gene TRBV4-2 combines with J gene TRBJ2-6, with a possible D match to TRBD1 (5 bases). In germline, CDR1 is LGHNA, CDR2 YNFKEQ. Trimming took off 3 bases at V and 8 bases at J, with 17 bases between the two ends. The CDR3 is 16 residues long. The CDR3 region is CASSHEQVSLSNVLTF. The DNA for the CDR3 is TGTGCCAGCAGCCATGAACAGGTATCCCTTTCCAACGTCCTGACTTTC.

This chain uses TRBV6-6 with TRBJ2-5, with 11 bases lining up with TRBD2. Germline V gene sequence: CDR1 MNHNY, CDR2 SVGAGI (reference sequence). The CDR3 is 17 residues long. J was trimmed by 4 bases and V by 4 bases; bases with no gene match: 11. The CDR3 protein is CASSLAGGSVSGETQYF. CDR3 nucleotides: TGTGCCAGCAGTTTAGCGGGGGGGAGTGTTTCAGGAGAGACCCAGTACTTC.

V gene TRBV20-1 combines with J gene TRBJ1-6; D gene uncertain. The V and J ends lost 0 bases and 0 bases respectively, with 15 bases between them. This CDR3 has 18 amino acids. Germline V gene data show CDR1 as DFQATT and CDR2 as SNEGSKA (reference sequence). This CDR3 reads CSAREWADGSSYNSPLHF. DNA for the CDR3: TGCAGTGCTAGAGAATGGGCGGACGGGAGCTCCTATAATTCACCCCTCCACTTT.

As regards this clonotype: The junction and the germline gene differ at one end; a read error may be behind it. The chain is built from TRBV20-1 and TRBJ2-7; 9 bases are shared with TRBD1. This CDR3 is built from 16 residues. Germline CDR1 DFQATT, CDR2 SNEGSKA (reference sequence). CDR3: CCARNRRTGELYEQYF. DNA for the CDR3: TGCTGTGCTAGGAATAGGAGGACAGGGGAGCTCTACGAGCAGTACTTC.

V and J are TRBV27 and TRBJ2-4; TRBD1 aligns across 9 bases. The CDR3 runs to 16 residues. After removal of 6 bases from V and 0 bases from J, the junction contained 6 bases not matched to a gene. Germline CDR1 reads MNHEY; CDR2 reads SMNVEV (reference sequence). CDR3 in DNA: TGTGCCAGCAGCCTACAGGGGGCGTCAGCCAAAAACATTCAGTACTTC. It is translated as CASSLQGASAKNIQYF.

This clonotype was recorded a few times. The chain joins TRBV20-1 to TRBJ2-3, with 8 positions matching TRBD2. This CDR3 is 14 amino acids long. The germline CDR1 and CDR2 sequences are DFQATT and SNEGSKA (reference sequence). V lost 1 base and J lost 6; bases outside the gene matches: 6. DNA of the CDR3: TGCAGTGCTAGAGCGGGGGGGCCCGGGGATACGCAGTATTTT. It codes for CSARAGGPGDTQYF.